One sample yielded the 32 T cell receptor beta chains listed below, sequenced in a study of a mutant IDH1 vaccine in newly diagnosed glioma. TCRdb's table, derived via immunoSEQ multiplex PCR, lists solely in-frame clones and lacks some. Here the sample spans about 68,000 clones, roughly 80% being singletons. The antigens these receptors bind are not known. The sample's time point: week 35, safety follow-up. Vaccine doses each comprised 300 ug of mutant IDH1 20-mer peptide, with topical imiquimod. The sample in question was PBMCs, obtained from a glioma patient whose treatment included an IDH1 peptide vaccine. The source is a man aged 18 to 30 with glioma.

J is TRBJ1-5 and V is TRBV7-2, with D perhaps matching TRBD1 (6 bases). Germline CDR1 and CDR2: SGHTA and FQGNSA. The CDR3 consists of 18 residues. Trimming took 0 bases from V and 3 from J, leaving 18 bases between them. CDR3 nucleotide sequence: TGTGCCAGCAGCTTAGCGCCAGGGGAAAGACTCGACAATCAGCCCCAGCATTTT. Its protein product is CASSLAPGERLDNQPQHF.

V usage is TRBV7-3 and J usage is TRBJ2-2; D could derive from TRBD1 or TRBD2 (6 bases each). CDR1 SGHTA and CDR2 FQGTGA come from the germline V gene. CDR3 length: 15 residues. Trimming left V 5 bases short and J 6 bases short, with 16 bases between. The CDR3 sequence: CASSPGGGGSGELFF. The CDR3 bases are TGTGCCAGCAGCCCCGGAGGGGGTGGGTCCGGGGAGCTGTTTTTT.

The chain uses TRBV6-5 and TRBJ1-1; D gene uncertain. The CDR3 contains 14 residues. CDR1 and CDR2 from the germline V gene are MNHEY and SVGAGI. Trimming removed 5 bases from V and 1 base from J, with 11 bases in between. This CDR3 reads CASSLADANTEAFF. DNA for the CDR3: TGTGCCAGCAGTCTTGCCGACGCGAACACTGAAGCTTTCTTT.

This clone was recorded a few times. This rearrangement joins TRBV5-4 to TRBJ2-1; D gene ambiguous. Per germline, CDR1 SGHNT and CDR2 YYREEE (reference sequence). The CDR3 has 12 residues. V was cut by 0 bases and J by 6 bases, with 4 bases left in between. As DNA, the CDR3 is TGTGCCAGCAGCTTGGCAGGCAATGAGCAGTTCTTC. Its protein product is CASSLAGNEQFF. Using reference TRBV5-4 and TRBJ2-1 for the parts outside the CDR3, the full variable domain is ETGVTQSPTHLIKTRGQQVTLRCSSQSGHNTVSWYQQALGQGPQFIFQYYREEENGRGNFPPRFSGLQFPNYSSELNVNALELDDSALYLCASSLAGNEQFFGPGTRLTVL.

The table lists this clone with a count of one. This chain links TRBV5-1 with TRBJ2-1; D gene uncertain. The germline V and J ends were trimmed by 0 bases and 2 bases, with 9 bases remaining between them. Germline V lookup: CDR1 SGHRS, CDR2 YFSETQ. The CDR3 contains 15 residues. The CDR3 loop is CASSLASVAYNEQFF. The DNA of the CDR3 is TGCGCCAGCAGCTTGGCTAGTGTCGCCTACAATGAGCAGTTCTTC.

This clone was recorded a few times. The V gene is TRBV25-1, the J gene TRBJ1-1; D gene ambiguous. V shed 1 base and J shed 11 bases, with 26 bases lying between them. The CDR3 runs 17 residues. The germline V gene encodes CDR1 MGHDK and CDR2 SYGVNS. CDR3: CASSESLGTPTYMGAFF. As DNA, the CDR3 is TGTGCCAGCAGTGAATCCCTGGGAACTCCTACCTACATGGGGGCTTTCTTT.

The CDR3 here is CAIKGQGSVYGYTF. DNA of the CDR3: TGTGCCATCAAGGGACAGGGATCGGTCTATGGCTACACCTTC. V and J are TRBV10-3 and TRBJ1-2; 9 bases map to TRBD1. The V gene's germline CDR1 is ENHRY and CDR2 SYGVKD. The J segment lost 4 bases and the V segment lost 7 bases, leaving 7 bases of the junction unmatched. The CDR3 spans 14 residues.

CDR3 coding DNA: TGTGCCAGCAGTTACTCACCATGGGCCAGTCAGCCCCAGCATTTT. As protein: CASSYSPWASQPQHF. The gene calls are TRBV6-5 and TRBJ1-5; D uncertain. The germline gives CDR1 MNHEY, CDR2 SVGAGI. V lost 0 bases and J 6 bases, leaving 12 bases between the germline ends. The CDR3 has 15 residues.

This clone has more than one count but fewer than ten. The chain combines TRBV6-6 with TRBJ1-1, with D perhaps matching TRBD1 (6 bases). Germline values: CDR1 MNHNY, CDR2 SVGAGI (reference sequence). The CDR3 is 12 residues long. Between the trimmed V and J ends, which lost 5 bases and 8 bases, there was a span of 12 bases. The CDR3 DNA follows: TGTGCCAGCAGTAAACAGGGCTACGAAGCTTTCTTT. As protein: CASSKQGYEAFF.

The V and J genes are TRBV7-9 and TRBJ1-3, with D perhaps TRBD1 (5 bases). Germline V gene lookup returns CDR1 SEHNR and CDR2 FQNEAQ (reference sequence). CDR3 size: 16 residues. The V end was cut by 5 bases, the J end by 8 bases, with 22 bases between. CDR3 sequence reads: CASSPRWDLEGDTIYF. Written as DNA, the CDR3 is TGTGCCAGCAGCCCTAGGTGGGACCTGGAGGGCGACACCATATATTTT.

The chain is built from TRBV6-4 and TRBJ1-1; TRBD1 agrees at 7 bases. V was clipped by 0 bases and J by 3 bases; unmatched bases: 10. The CDR3 consists of 17 residues. Germline CDR1 reads MRHNA; CDR2 reads SNTAGT. The CDR3 spells CASSDSITGARDTEAFF. DNA of the CDR3: TGTGCCAGCAGTGACTCGATCACAGGGGCCCGGGACACTGAAGCTTTCTTT.

The chain recombines TRBV7-2 with TRBJ2-6, with 7 bases matching TRBD1. The ends lost 5 bases at V and 1 base at J; junction bases unmatched: 8. Germline CDR1 reads SGHTA; CDR2 reads FQGNSA. This CDR3 is 17 amino acids long. Here the CDR3 reads CASSPDLTGSGANVLTF. CDR3 coding DNA: TGTGCCAGCAGCCCAGACCTGACAGGGTCTGGGGCCAACGTCCTGACTTTC.

The CDR3 protein is CASSYEVRGTNYGYTF. The CDR3 region has the DNA TGTGCCAGCAGTTACGAGGTGCGGGGCACTAACTATGGCTACACCTTC. The rearrangement uses TRBV6-5 and TRBJ1-2; tentative D call: TRBD1 (5 bases). The V and J ends lost 2 bases and 0 bases respectively, with 13 bases between them. The germline V gene encodes CDR1 MNHEY and CDR2 SVGAGI. CDR3 size: 16 residues.

The CDR3 is CASSEWGRGAENTIYF. CDR3 nucleotides: TGTGCCAGCAGTGAATGGGGCAGGGGAGCCGAAAACACCATATATTTT. The chain is built from TRBV25-1 and TRBJ1-3; D perhaps matches TRBD1 (6 bases). The CDR3 runs to 16 residues. Trimming pared 1 base from V and 6 bases from J, leaving 16 bases between. Germline assignment: CDR1 MGHDK and CDR2 SYGVNS.

A note on this clone: This CDR3 is also generated by other DNA sequences in the sample. The rearrangement links TRBV30 to TRBJ2-3; 8 nucleotides agree with TRBD2. The CDR3 runs 13 residues. V shed 3 bases, J shed 3 bases, and the junction held 2 bases outside the gene matches. Germline-derived CDR1 and CDR2 are GTSNPN and SVGIG (reference sequence). The CDR3 DNA reads as TGTGCCTGGAGCCGGGGGGGGACAGATACGCAGTATTTT. It codes for CAWSRGGTDTQYF.

This clone appeared once. This chain links TRBV6-1 with TRBJ2-2, with D hard to call. V was trimmed by 2 bases and J by 1 base, leaving 11 bases between them. The germline V gene encodes CDR1 MNHNS and CDR2 SASEGT. The length of the CDR3 is 16 residues. DNA of the CDR3: TGTGCCAGCAGTGAAAGGGTGGCCAGGAACACCGGGGAGCTGTTTTTT. It encodes CASSERVARNTGELFF.

This chain links TRBV27 with TRBJ1-2; no clear D gene. CDR3 length: 13 residues. The germline CDR1 and CDR2 sequences are MNHEY and SMNVEV (reference sequence). Trimming removed 6 bases at V and 5 bases at J, with 13 bases between. The CDR3 sequence: CASSTTGSYGYTF. CDR3 bases: TGTGCCAGCAGCACGACGGGAAGTTATGGCTACACCTTC.

This clone was seen a few times. The chain combines TRBV27 with TRBJ1-1, with 8 nucleotides matching TRBD1. The germline V gene encodes CDR1 MNHEY and CDR2 SMNVEV (reference sequence). The V segment lost 5 bases and the J segment 7 bases; nucleotides outside the gene matches: 15. The CDR3 contains 16 residues. CDR3 DNA: TGTGCCAGCAGTCGGTTAGACAGGGGCCGAACAAATGAAGCTTTCTTT. This gives the protein CASSRLDRGRTNEAFF.

The chain employs TRBV10-3 and TRBJ1-1; D remains ambiguous. Germline loops: CDR1 ENHRY, CDR2 SYGVKD. Trimming left V 3 bases short and J 2 bases short, with 10 bases between. This CDR3 has 14 amino acids. The DNA of the CDR3 is TGTGCCATCAGTGACGACCTGGGAAACACTGAAGCTTTCTTT. It codes for CAISDDLGNTEAFF.

The chain links TRBV2 to TRBJ2-7; 12 bases are a match to TRBD1. CDR1 and CDR2 from the germline V gene are SNHLY and FYNNEI. The V and J ends lost 7 bases and 4 bases, in that order; junction bases with no gene match: 11. The CDR3 extends over 16 amino acids. The CDR3 bases are TGTGCCAGCATCACGTGGGGGACAGGGGGCCCGTACGAGCAGTACTTC. This encodes CASITWGTGGPYEQYF. Looking up the rest from reference TRBV2 and TRBJ2-7 gives the full variable domain: EPEVTQTPSHQVTQMGQEVILRCVPISNHLYFYWYRQILGQKVEFLVSFYNNEISEKSEIFDDQFSVERPDGSNFTLKIRSTKLEDSAMYFCASITWGTGGPYEQYFGPGTRLTVT.

The rearrangement links TRBV5-1 to TRBJ1-3, with no clear D. The CDR3 is 18 amino acids. Germline CDR1 is SGHRS and CDR2 is YFSETQ. Trimming pared 2 bases from V and 0 bases from J, leaving 18 bases between. The CDR3 region has the DNA TGCGCCAGCAGCTTCGGTCAGATGCGTGCCTCCTCTGGAAACACCATATATTTT. This codes for CASSFGQMRASSGNTIYF.

V and J are TRBV7-9 and TRBJ1-6; maybe TRBD1 (6 bases). Germline CDR1 is SEHNR and CDR2 is FQNEAQ (reference sequence). This CDR3 is built from 15 residues. The V and J ends lost 5 bases and 5 bases respectively, with 13 bases between them. The CDR3, as DNA: TGTGCCAGCAGCCCAAGGGGGGGAAATAATTCACCCCTCCACTTT. Its translation: CASSPRGGNNSPLHF.

The chain employs TRBV7-3 and TRBJ2-7; D is possibly TRBD1 or TRBD2 (5 bases each). CDR1 and CDR2 (germline): SGHTA, FQGTGA. This CDR3 has 15 amino acids. Trimming took 2 bases from V and 1 from J, leaving 12 bases between them. DNA of the CDR3: TGTGCCAGCAGCTTACATCCAGGGACGTCCTACGAGCAGTACTTC. The encoded protein is CASSLHPGTSYEQYF. The variable domain in full, completed from reference TRBV7-3 and TRBJ2-7, reads GAGVSQTPSNKVTEKGKYVELRCDPISGHTALYWYRQSLGQGPEFLIYFQGTGAADDSGLPNDRFFAVRPEGSVSTLKIQRTERGDSAVYLCASSLHPGTSYEQYFGPGTRLTVT.

In DNA form, the CDR3 reads TGTGCCAGCAGCTTAGGAACGAGTTTGAACACTGAAGCTTTCTTT. It encodes CASSLGTSLNTEAFF. The chain recombines TRBV7-2 with TRBJ1-1, with D unclear. Trimming pared 1 base from V and 0 bases from J, leaving 9 bases between. CDR3 length: 15 amino acids. Germline loops: CDR1 SGHTA, CDR2 FQGNSA.

This clone appeared a single time. The chain recombines TRBV7-9 with TRBJ1-4, with 7 bases aligning to TRBD1. Germline-derived CDR1 and CDR2 are SEHNR and FQNEAQ (reference sequence). J lost 6 bases, V lost 5 bases, and 6 bases had no gene match. The CDR3 has 14 residues. This CDR3 reads CASSPGTVDEKLFF. The CDR3 bases are TGTGCCAGCAGCCCCGGGACAGTAGATGAAAAACTGTTTTTT.

J is TRBJ2-7 and V is TRBV5-4; D could derive from TRBD1 or TRBD2 (5 bases each). Trimming shortened V by 4 bases and J by 0 bases, and 14 bases separated the two germline ends. Germline V gene sequence: CDR1 SGHNT, CDR2 YYREEE (reference sequence). The CDR3 runs 15 residues. In DNA, the CDR3 is TGTGCCAGCAGCCCCGGGACCCCGAGCTCCTACGAGCAGTACTTC. This codes for CASSPGTPSSYEQYF.

V and J are TRBV5-4 and TRBJ1-4; tentatively, D is TRBD1 (5 bases). This CDR3 contains 15 residues. Per germline, CDR1 SGHNT and CDR2 YYREEE (reference sequence). Trimming cost V 3 bases and J 8 bases, with 17 bases left between them. CDR3 sequence reads: CASSSGTEQREKLFF. CDR3 sequence (DNA): TGTGCCAGCAGCTCAGGGACCGAGCAACGGGAAAAACTGTTTTTT.

This clone was found once. One end of the junction does not line up with germline, which may come from a read error. The J gene is TRBJ2-3, the V gene TRBV7-7; 11 positions agree with TRBD1. This CDR3 has 17 amino acids. Germline CDR1 reads SSHAT; CDR2 reads FNYEAQ (reference sequence). Here the CDR3 DNA reads TGTGCTAGCAGCTTGGGGGCCGGGACAGGGGGAACAGATACGCAGTATTTT. The encoded protein is CASSLGAGTGGTDTQYF.

This clone was seen only a few times. The chain employs TRBV4-1 and TRBJ1-5; no reliable D call. The length of the CDR3 is 13 residues. Germline values: CDR1 MGHRA, CDR2 YSYEKL. V was trimmed by 4 bases and J by 5 bases, leaving 9 bases between them. The CDR3 protein is CASSRNYDQPQHF. In DNA, the CDR3 is TGCGCCAGCAGCCGAAACTATGATCAGCCCCAGCATTTT.

This chain links TRBV5-6 with TRBJ2-7, with D possibly matching TRBD2 (6 bases). Germline V gene data show CDR1 as SGHDT and CDR2 as YYEEEE. The CDR3 sequence is 15 residues long. Deletions cut 2 bases from V and 7 bases from J, with 19 bases between. The DNA for the CDR3 is TGTGCCAGCAGCTTTGTTGGGGCCTCCGCGGGGGAGCAGTACTTC. Its protein product is CASSFVGASAGEQYF. Together with reference TRBV5-6 and TRBJ2-7, the CDR3 gives the full variable domain: DAGVTQSPTHLIKTRGQQVTLRCSPKSGHDTVSWYQQALGQGPQFIFQYYEEEERQRGNFPDRFSGHQFPNYSSELNVNALLLGDSALYLCASSFVGASAGEQYFGPGTRLTVT.

This sequence joins TRBV28 and TRBJ1-1; D call uncertain. Germline V gene lookup returns CDR1 MDHEN and CDR2 SYDVKM. The CDR3 runs to 12 residues. Trimming removed 2 bases from V and 6 bases from J, with 7 bases in between. This chain's CDR3 is CASSLTYAEAFF. CDR3 bases: TGTGCCAGCAGTTTAACTTACGCTGAAGCTTTCTTT.

The chain employs TRBV30 and TRBJ2-7; TRBD2 aligns across 9 bases. The J segment lost 3 bases and the V segment lost 2 bases, leaving 11 bases of the junction unmatched. Germline assignment: CDR1 GTSNPN and CDR2 SVGIG (reference sequence). There are 16 residues in the CDR3. CDR3 in amino acids: CAWSFRRTSELYEQYF. The CDR3 nucleotides read TGTGCCTGGAGTTTCCGCCGGACTAGCGAACTCTACGAGCAGTACTTC. Using reference TRBV30 and TRBJ2-7 for the parts outside the CDR3, the full variable domain is SQTIHQWPATLVQPVGSPLSLECTVEGTSNPNLYWYRQAAGRGLQLLFYSVGIGQISSEVPQNLSASRPQDRQFILSSKKLLLSDSGFYLCAWSFRRTSELYEQYFGPGTRLTVT.